This is a list of T cell receptor beta chains from one sample in a study of regulatory T cells in long-lasting Graves disease. TCRdb recomputed calls from the multiplex PCR reads with MiXCR, one row per CDR3 protein. The sample has approximately 380,000 distinct CDR3 sequences, more than 20% seen once. Sequencing was performed on peripheral blood mononuclear cells (PBMCs), taken when the disease was refractory, from a patient treated with antithyroid drugs. The receptors were gathered from a female donor with Graves disease. Each CDR3 is given with its conserved first and last residue. D genes are given only for firm matches. Not every row has a clone size; where given, it reads once, few, many or a size class.

d_call	v_call	j_call	clone_size	cdr3_nt	cdr3_aa
TRBD1	TRBV9	TRBJ1-1	few	TGTGCCAGCAGCGGAGGACAGGGGATGAACACTGAAGCTTTCTTT	CASSGGQGMNTEAFF
.	TRBV28	TRBJ2-3	.	TGTGCCAGCAGTTTTGGGGGCCTCACAGATACGCAGTATTTT	CASSFGGLTDTQYF
.	TRBV7-9	TRBJ1-1	.	TGTGCCAGCAGTCAGAAAAGGGAGCGTATCACTGAAGCTTTCTTT	CASSQKRERITEAFF
TRBD2	TRBV15	TRBJ2-2	.	TGTGCCACCAGCAGAGATAGCGGGAGTGGCACCGGGGAGCTGTTTTTT	CATSRDSGSGTGELFF
.	TRBV20-1	TRBJ2-7	many	TGCAGTGCTAGAAACCCGACTCACCCCTACGAGCAGTACTTC	CSARNPTHPYEQYF
.	TRBV24-1	TRBJ1-6	many	TGTGCCACCAGTGATCCGGGCCGGAATTCACCCCTCCACTTT	CATSDPGRNSPLHF
.	TRBV12-3/TRBV12-4	TRBJ1-3	many	TGTGCCAGCAGTTTGGACCTTACAGGGTTGGGAAACACCATATATTTT	CASSLDLTGLGNTIYF
.	TRBV28	TRBJ1-6	many	TGTGCCAGCACCATTTGGGGGGGGCAGGATAATTCACCCCTCCACTTT	CASTIWGGQDNSPLHF
.	TRBV20-1	TRBJ2-7	few	TGCAGTGCTCAAGACAAATCGCTCGAGCAGTACTTC	CSAQDKSLEQYF
.	TRBV12-5	TRBJ1-3	.	TGTGCTAGTGGTTTCTCCACACATGGAAACACCATATATTTT	CASGFSTHGNTIYF
TRBD2	TRBV20-1	TRBJ2-7	many	TGCAGTGCTAGGGGACTAGCGAACTCCTACGAGCAGTACTTC	CSARGLANSYEQYF
.	TRBV5-1	TRBJ2-1	few	TGCGCCAGCGCACCCACATTCTTCTTCAATGAGCAGTTCTTC	CASAPTFFFNEQFF
.	TRBV30	TRBJ2-2	.	TGTGCCTGGATTTCCGAGGGGTTCGGGGAGCTGTTTTTT	CAWISEGFGELFF
.	TRBV3-1	TRBJ2-6	few	TGTGCCAGCAGCCCCCTTACCAACGTCCTGACTTTC	CASSPLTNVLTF
.	TRBV25-1	TRBJ1-3	few	TGTGCCAGCGGGAGGGTAGGCGGAAACACCATATATTTT	CASGRVGGNTIYF
TRBD2	TRBV7-9	TRBJ2-7	many	TGTGCCAGCAGCTTACGGCGGGAGGGCCGGAAGGAGCAGTACTTC	CASSLRREGRKEQYF
.	TRBV2	TRBJ1-5	many	TGTGCCAGCAGTACGAAGGTCGTGGAGCCCCAGCATTTT	CASSTKVVEPQHF
.	TRBV10-3	TRBJ1-1	few	TGTGCCATCAGTGAGGAGGGGCAGAACACTGAAGCTTTCTTT	CAISEEGQNTEAFF
.	TRBV28	TRBJ1-2	many	TGTGCCAGCAGTAGCGCGGGGCTAGCTAACTATGGCTACACCTTC	CASSSAGLANYGYTF